This section outlines one TCR beta chain sequence together with its context. This entry is derived from a study of blood T cell repertoires in COVID-19. Study context: From the United States, Italy and Spain came samples of acute and convalescent COVID-19.

Data came from immunoSEQ multiplex PCR; TCRdb stores just in-frame clones and leaves some out. Among around 100,000 clones listed, roughly 90% were seen once. What was sequenced was peripheral blood. The receptor comes from an older woman with acute or convalescent COVID-19.

The CDR3 loop is CASSQVTKRDVTYNEQFF. CDR3 in DNA: TGTGCCAGCAGCCAAGTGACGAAGCGGGACGTTACATACAATGAGCAGTTCTTC. The chain recombines TRBV4-2 with TRBJ2-1; 7 bases are a match to TRBD2. Per the germline V gene, CDR1 is LGHNA and CDR2 is YNFKEQ. The CDR3 covers 18 residues. Trimming took 1 base from V and 4 from J; bases not matched to a gene: 13.